This section outlines one T cell receptor (beta chain) sequence together with its context. The antigen remains unidentified. The sample originates from a study of cytomegalovirus exposure and HLA in healthy donors. For the study at large: Among a few hundred genotyped donors, around 80% fell in the Caucasian-associated ancestry cluster. The study, taken as a whole, reports: There were some public TCRs occurring in many donors, but most TCR sequences were rare. Analyzed later, association rates of TCRs varied across HLA loci, with DRB1 most and HLA-C fewest. Of the V segments, some could not be distinguished, including TRBV6-2 and TRBV6-3, and were excluded.

Researchers ran the PCR with 60 Vbeta and 13 Jbeta primers. Assay used: immunoSEQ multiplex PCR; TCRdb lists only in-frame clones, some missing. Of approximately 120,000 clones in the sample, roughly four fifths were seen once. CDR1 and CDR2 (germline): MDHEN, SYDVKM. J gave up 7 bases and V 4 bases, and 12 bases lay outside the gene matches. This CDR3 is built from 17 residues. The specimen sequenced was PBMCs. The chain couples TRBV28 to TRBJ1-6; TRBD1 agrees at 8 bases. The TCR comes from a man aged 45-60 years in good health and CMV-seronegative. The DNA of the CDR3 is TGTGCCAGCAGTTCACGGGACAGGCACCCTACGAATTCACCCCTCCACTTT. Its protein product is CASSSRDRHPTNSPLHF.